This T cell receptor beta chain was obtained from a study of OX40 agonist ivuxolimab in advanced cancers. Study-level information: Each dose-escalation patient presented with hepatocellular carcinoma, melanoma, renal cell or head and neck cancer. Mean age around 60 years, range 23 to 79; around 80% male. It was permissible to have had prior anti-PD-1, anti-PD-L1 or anti-CTLA-4 therapy, and around 41% had some.

The V and J ends lost 1 base and 0 bases respectively, with 10 bases between them. Germline loops: CDR1 SGHAT, CDR2 FQNNGV. This CDR3 is built from 15 residues. The protocol was immunoSEQ multiplex PCR, while the TCRdb copy is restricted to in-frame clones and leaves out a portion. This table holds roughly 86,000 clones, about 90% found once. Anyone with autoimmune disease history or systemic immunosuppression was excluded. Specimen: CD4+ or CD8+ T cells sorted from blood, collected in a trial of the OX40 agonist ivuxolimab. The chain has TRBV11-2 and TRBJ2-7; perhaps TRBD2 as D (5 bases). The sequence came from an adult with an advanced solid tumor such as melanoma, head and neck, liver or kidney cancer. CDR3 region: CASSLVSGGSYEQYF. The CDR3 DNA reads as TGTGCCAGCAGCTTAGTGAGCGGAGGCTCCTACGAGCAGTACTTC.